This T cell receptor beta chain was retrieved from a study of T cells in tuberculosis. Germline-derived CDR1 and CDR2 are MNHNS and SASEGT. V lost 4 bases, J lost 8 bases, and 14 bases lay in between. The length of the CDR3 is 14 residues. In the case of this clone: The antigen remains undetermined.

Study-level results: Active tuberculosis TCR-alpha repertoires lay closer to GMM-specific TCRs than IGRA-negative controls, suggesting clonal expansion.

Clones were read by immunoSEQ multiplex PCR, and TCRdb kept only the in-frame ones, dropping some. Here the sample spans 30,000 to 40,000 clones, 80% to 95% being singletons. Noted time point: new active TB diagnosis, blood taken before or within 7 days of starting treatment. This clonotype was obtained from an adult with tuberculosis. The sequencing here drew on PBMCs, taken at tuberculosis diagnosis. The rearrangement uses TRBV6-1 and TRBJ1-4; TRBD1 might be the D (5 bases). DNA for the CDR3: TGTGCCAGCAGTGGTCCCATTGGGGGGGAAAAACTGTTTTTT. Translation: CASSGPIGGEKLFF.